This T cell receptor (beta chain) originates from a study of shared clonotypes between healthy human individuals. Study in general: The cohort had two women and a few men, ages 18 to 49. Notes on the study in general: The expectation was that sequencing depth would affect clonotype sharing among donors.

As defined, naive CD8 cells were CD45RO-negative and positively selected for CCR7, with terminally differentiated effector memory CD45RA+ cells excluded. A word on this clone: Its antigen is undetermined.

The assay used deep level. Every subset had its genomic DNA shared out evenly among several immunoSEQ plates. Using immunoSEQ multiplex PCR, the repertoire was profiled, and TCRdb retains in-frame clones only, with some absent. This table has about 2.2 million clones, approximately 92% appearing once. Looked up from germline, CDR1 is MNHNS and CDR2 is SASEGT. Trimming removed 4 bases from V and 3 bases from J, with 13 bases in between. The CDR3 runs 14 residues. This rearrangement joins TRBV6-1 to TRBJ2-7, with TRBD1 as a possible D gene (5 bases). Specimen: naive CD8+ T cells from PBMCs. This TCR came from a man aged 18-30 years in good health. Some clones in this sample may be carry-over from other donors' samples. CDR3 amino acids: CASSVRTGYYEQYF. CDR3 sequence (DNA): TGTGCCAGCAGTGTGCGAACAGGATACTACGAGCAGTACTTC.